A single sample is the source of the 14 T cell receptor beta chains below, sequenced in a study of blood T cell repertoires in COVID-19. Method: immunoSEQ multiplex PCR; TCRdb's copy keeps in-frame clones and lacks some. The data contain some 150,000 clones, 80% of them singletons. Sequencing was performed on peripheral blood. These receptors were taken from a woman in her fifties or sixties with acute or convalescent COVID-19.

J is TRBJ2-1 and V is TRBV7-3; 8 bases map to TRBD1. This CDR3 contains 15 residues. Germline CDR1 is SGHTA and CDR2 is FQGTGA. V lost 5 bases to trimming and J lost 2 bases; unmatched junction nucleotides: 5. CDR3 DNA sequence: TGTGCCAGCAGCATCGCGGACAGGGCCTACAATGAGCAGTTCTTC. As protein: CASSIADRAYNEQFF.

V usage is TRBV3-1 (or the pseudogene TRBV3-2) and J usage is TRBJ1-1; the D is unclear. The germline V gene encodes CDR1 LGHDT and CDR2 YNNKEL (reference sequence). There are 13 residues in the CDR3. Between the trimmed V and J ends, which lost 0 bases and 4 bases, there was a span of 6 bases. CDR3 bases: TGTGCCAGCAGCCAAGATATTTTCACTGAAGCTTTCTTT. Its translation: CASSQDIFTEAFF.

This clone was observed once. This chain uses TRBV29-1 with TRBJ1-6; no firm D call. This CDR3 region has 13 residues. Germline lookup yields CDR1 SQVTM and CDR2 ANQGSEA. Trimming took off 4 bases at V and 7 bases at J, with 11 bases between the two ends. The CDR3 here is CSVGETTNSPLHF. The DNA for the CDR3 is TGCAGCGTTGGAGAGACAACGAATTCACCCCTCCACTTT.

The rearrangement uses TRBV5-1 and TRBJ1-1, with 8 bases identical to TRBD1. V lost 3 bases, J lost 4 bases, and 5 bases stayed unmatched. This CDR3 contains 14 residues. The V gene's germline CDR1 is SGHRS and CDR2 YFSETQ. The CDR3 loop is CASSSQGARTEAFF. The DNA of the CDR3 is TGCGCCAGCAGCTCCCAGGGGGCGCGCACTGAAGCTTTCTTT. Combining the CDR3 with reference TRBV5-1 and TRBJ1-1 gives the whole variable domain KAGVTQTPRYLIKTRGQQVTLSCSPISGHRSVSWYQQTPGQGLQFLFEYFSETQRNKGNFPGRFSGRQFSNSRSEMNVSTLELGDSALYLCASSSQGARTEAFFGQGTRLTVV.

This clone was detected once. This chain uses TRBV2 with TRBJ1-5; TRBD1 matches at 10 bases. Germline V gene data show CDR1 as SNHLY and CDR2 as FYNNEI. The J segment lost 4 bases and the V segment lost 2 bases, leaving 2 bases of the junction unmatched. The CDR3 loop spans 15 amino acids. CDR3 loop: CASSERGQGNQPQHF. Written as DNA, the CDR3 is TGTGCCAGCAGTGAACGGGGACAGGGGAATCAGCCCCAGCATTTT. The variable domain in full, with the rest retrieved from reference TRBV2 and TRBJ1-5, is EPEVTQTPSHQVTQMGQEVILRCVPISNHLYFYWYRQILGQKVEFLVSFYNNEISEKSEIFDDQFSVERPDGSNFTLKIRSTKLEDSAMYFCASSERGQGNQPQHFGDGTRLSIL.

The rearrangement links TRBV18 to TRBJ1-2; 8 bases map to TRBD1. The CDR3 consists of 17 residues. The V gene end was trimmed by 2 bases and the J gene end by 6 bases; junction bases not matched to a gene: 14. The germline V gene has CDR1 KGHSH and CDR2 LQKENI. CDR3 amino acids: CASSPGVVAGGRNGYTF. The CDR3 DNA reads TGTGCCAGCTCACCAGGGGTTGTAGCAGGGGGCAGAAATGGCTACACCTTC.

The chain links TRBV5-1 to TRBJ2-7; 11 bases line up with TRBD1. V was pared by 3 bases and J by 5 bases, with 4 bases of the junction left unmatched. Per germline, CDR1 SGHRS and CDR2 YFSETQ. There are 14 residues in the CDR3. The DNA of the CDR3 is TGCGCCAGCAGCTACGGGACAGGGGGAAACGAGCAGTACTTC. Protein: CASSYGTGGNEQYF.

The CDR3 is CASSLFGGGAVEQFF. The CDR3 DNA reads TGTGCCAGCAGCTTGTTTGGCGGGGGGGCCGTAGAGCAGTTCTTC. The rearrangement links TRBV5-5 to TRBJ2-1; 9 positions agree with TRBD2. V shed 1 base and J 10 bases; nucleotides not matched to a gene: 9. This CDR3 region has 15 residues. Germline V gives CDR1 SGHKS, CDR2 YYEKEE (reference sequence).

The genes are TRBV6-1 and TRBJ2-5, with 8 bases identical to TRBD1. The V gene end was trimmed by 2 bases and the J gene end by 5 bases; junction bases not matched to a gene: 1. The CDR3 spans 13 residues. Germline values: CDR1 MNHNS, CDR2 SASEGT. The CDR3 region is CASSERDRETQYF. The CDR3 nucleotides read TGTGCCAGCAGTGAAAGGGACAGGGAGACCCAGTACTTC.

This chain uses TRBV28 with TRBJ2-2; no clear D. The CDR3 covers 13 residues. V shed 5 bases and J shed 4 bases, with 8 bases lying between them. CDR1 is MDHEN, CDR2 SYDVKM, per germline. DNA of the CDR3: TGTGCCAGCAGTCGCCCGGGCACCGGGGAGCTGTTTTTT. Protein sequence: CASSRPGTGELFF.

A remark on this clone: Distinct nucleotide sequences in the sample also encode this CDR3. This chain links TRBV19 with TRBJ1-2; 8 nucleotides agree with TRBD1. This CDR3 has 13 residues. V shed 4 bases and J 5 bases; nucleotides not matched to a gene: 3. Germline lookup yields CDR1 LNHDA and CDR2 SQIVND (reference sequence). The CDR3 DNA sequence: TGTGCCAGTAGTACGCGACAGGGGTATGGCTACACCTTC. This translates into CASSTRQGYGYTF.

A word on this clone: Other nucleotide sequences from this sample produce the same CDR3. The gene calls are TRBV19 and TRBJ1-4; D may be TRBD1 (6 bases). V was shortened by 3 bases and J by 8 bases, with 7 bases between the two germline ends. Germline CDR1 reads LNHDA; CDR2 reads SQIVND (reference sequence). The CDR3 sequence is 12 residues long. The CDR3 coding sequence is TGTGCCAGTAGTATCAGGGGCGAAAAACTGTTTTTT. Its protein is CASSIRGEKLFF. Drawing the rest from reference TRBV19 and TRBJ1-4, the complete variable domain is DGGITQSPKYLFRKEGQNVTLSCEQNLNHDAMYWYRQDPGQGLRLIYYSQIVNDFQKGDIAEGYSVSREKKESFPLTVTSAQKNPTAFYLCASSIRGEKLFFGSGTQLSVL.

The rearrangement uses TRBV19 and TRBJ1-6; the D is unclear. Trimming removed 5 bases at V and 11 bases at J, with 10 bases between. Germline V lookup: CDR1 LNHDA, CDR2 SQIVND (reference sequence). The CDR3 has 12 residues. The DNA for the CDR3 is TGTGCCAGTAGTCCGCCGGTCCCACCCCTCCACTTT. It yields the protein CASSPPVPPLHF.

V usage is TRBV4-2 and J usage is TRBJ2-5; a possible D gene is TRBD2 (5 bases). The CDR3 has 17 amino acids. Germline V gene lookup returns CDR1 LGHNA and CDR2 YNFKEQ. Trimming pared 0 bases from V and 2 bases from J, leaving 16 bases between. The CDR3 region is CASSQDRWLASQETQYF. The CDR3 DNA is TGTGCCAGCAGCCAAGATCGATGGCTAGCCTCTCAAGAGACCCAGTACTTC.